This is a list of T cell receptor beta chains from one sample in a study of blood T cell repertoires in COVID-19. Assay: immunoSEQ multiplex PCR; the TCRdb copy retains only in-frame clones and omits some. The data contain roughly 120,000 clones, less than 85% of them singletons. Sequenced material: peripheral blood. Receptors were obtained from a human donor in a cohort sampled during active COVID-19. CDR3s include the opening cysteine and the closing phenylalanine or tryptophan. Fields, in order: D gene, V gene, J gene, clone size, CDR3 protein, CDR3 DNA. The D gene is left open where the match is weak. Some rows have no size entry. The others give once, few or many, or a class for an expanded clone.

D: NA
V: TRBV5-3
J: TRBJ2-1
size: NA
CDR3: CARSLVKEGWDNEQFF
DNA: TGTGCCAGAAGCTTAGTCAAAGAGGGTTGGGACAATGAGCAGTTCTTC

D: NA
V: TRBV10-3
J: TRBJ1-5
size: NA
CDR3: CAISGEDSNQPQHF
DNA: TGTGCCATCAGTGGGGAGGATAGCAATCAGCCCCAGCATTTT

D: TRBD1
V: TRBV14
J: TRBJ1-2
size: few
CDR3: CASSRQGDYGYTF
DNA: TGTGCCAGCAGCCGACAGGGCGACTATGGCTACACCTTC

D: NA
V: TRBV6-1
J: TRBJ1-6
size: NA
CDR3: CASSEATGGIPPLHF
DNA: TGTGCCAGCAGTGAAGCTACCGGCGGTATTCCGCCCCTCCACTTT

D: NA
V: TRBV6-2/TRBV6-3
J: TRBJ2-2
size: NA
CDR3: CASSYLQGSGELFF
DNA: TGTGCCAGCAGTTATTTACAGGGCTCCGGGGAGCTGTTTTTT

D: NA
V: TRBV5-1
J: TRBJ1-6
size: few
CDR3: CASRTGSYNSPLHF
DNA: TGCGCCAGCAGAACAGGGAGCTATAATTCACCCCTCCACTTT

D: NA
V: TRBV27
J: TRBJ1-3
size: few
CDR3: CASSLTGSGNTIYF
DNA: TGTGCCAGCAGCTTAACAGGCTCTGGAAACACCATATATTTT

D: TRBD1
V: TRBV7-9
J: TRBJ2-2
size: NA
CDR3: CASSHRDRESSSFGELFF
DNA: TGTGCCAGCAGCCACCGGGACAGGGAATCGTCATCCTTCGGGGAGCTGTTTTTT

D: TRBD2
V: TRBV11-3
J: TRBJ2-1
size: NA
CDR3: CASSLGTSGGNEQFF
DNA: TGTGCCAGCAGCCTCGGGACTAGCGGGGGGAATGAGCAGTTCTTC

D: NA
V: TRBV6-5
J: TRBJ2-7
size: NA
CDR3: CASSYSLQYYEQYF
DNA: TGTGCCAGCAGTTACTCGTTACAGTACTACGAGCAGTACTTC

D: TRBD2
V: TRBV9
J: TRBJ2-1
size: NA
CDR3: CASSDGLAPYNEQFF
DNA: TGTGCCAGCAGCGACGGACTAGCGCCTTACAATGAGCAGTTCTTC

D: NA
V: TRBV5-1
J: TRBJ1-2
size: NA
CDR3: CASSLDPGQIYGYTF
DNA: TGCGCCAGCAGCTTGGACCCGGGACAAATCTATGGCTACACCTTC

D: NA
V: TRBV19
J: TRBJ2-6
size: NA
CDR3: CASTRLSGANVLTF
DNA: TGTGCCAGCACCCGACTATCTGGGGCCAACGTCCTGACTTTC

D: NA
V: TRBV12-5
J: TRBJ2-1
size: once
CDR3: CASGWGDGPYNEQFF
DNA: TGTGCTAGTGGTTGGGGGGACGGTCCCTACAATGAGCAGTTCTTC

D: TRBD1
V: TRBV2
J: TRBJ1-2
size: NA
CDR3: CASSSTRRGRYYGYTF
DNA: TGTGCCAGCAGTTCTACCCGCAGGGGGAGGTACTATGGCTACACCTTC

D: TRBD1
V: TRBV6-6
J: TRBJ2-1
size: NA
CDR3: CASIQFRDRGWQFF
DNA: TGTGCCAGCATTCAATTCCGGGACAGGGGATGGCAGTTCTTC

D: NA
V: TRBV5-8
J: TRBJ1-1
size: NA
CDR3: CASSLARGTNTEAFF
DNA: TGTGCCAGCAGCTTGGCCAGGGGAACGAACACTGAAGCTTTCTTT

D: NA
V: TRBV6-1
J: TRBJ1-2
size: NA
CDR3: CASSDWQGYGYTF
DNA: TGTGCCAGCAGTGATTGGCAGGGCTATGGCTACACCTTC

D: NA
V: TRBV19
J: TRBJ2-2
size: NA
CDR3: CASTPSGGSPLRTGELFF
DNA: TGTGCCAGTACCCCATCGGGGGGCTCTCCGCTTAGGACCGGGGAGCTGTTTTTT

D: TRBD1
V: TRBV4-3
J: TRBJ2-2
size: NA
CDR3: CASSQDGTDTGELFF
DNA: TGCGCCAGCAGCCAAGACGGGACAGACACCGGGGAGCTGTTTTTT

D: TRBD1
V: TRBV19
J: TRBJ1-1
size: NA
CDR3: CASRTDRGREAFF
DNA: TGTGCCAGTAGGACCGACAGGGGGCGCGAAGCTTTCTTT

D: TRBD1
V: TRBV28
J: TRBJ2-1
size: NA
CDR3: CASSLFRDRMQLGQFF
DNA: TGTGCCAGCAGTTTATTCCGGGACAGAATGCAATTGGGGCAGTTCTTC

D: TRBD2
V: TRBV6-5
J: TRBJ2-7
size: NA
CDR3: CASCPSGGSSYEQYF
DNA: TGTGCCAGCTGTCCATCGGGGGGTAGCTCCTACGAGCAGTACTTC

D: TRBD1
V: TRBV7-6
J: TRBJ1-5
size: NA
CDR3: CASRPGTGDQPQHF
DNA: TGTGCCAGCAGGCCCGGGACAGGCGATCAGCCCCAGCATTTT

D: NA
V: TRBV7-9
J: TRBJ2-1
size: once
CDR3: CASSLGGGAGDEQFF
DNA: TGTGCCAGCAGCTTGGGGGGAGGAGCTGGCGATGAGCAGTTCTTC

D: NA
V: TRBV20-1
J: TRBJ2-7
size: NA
CDR3: CSASSTSHEQYF
DNA: TGCAGTGCTAGTTCCACTTCCCACGAGCAGTACTTC

D: NA
V: TRBV7-9
J: TRBJ1-1
size: NA
CDR3: CASSSVGTEAFF
DNA: TGTGCCAGCAGCTCCGTCGGGACTGAAGCTTTCTTT

D: NA
V: TRBV9
J: TRBJ1-3
size: NA
CDR3: CASSARGLAGNTIYF
DNA: TGTGCCAGCAGCGCCAGAGGCCTCGCTGGAAACACCATATATTTT

D: NA
V: TRBV28
J: TRBJ1-4
size: NA
CDR3: CASSLGGPYIATNEKLFF
DNA: TGTGCCAGCAGTTTAGGAGGGCCCTACATTGCAACTAATGAAAAACTGTTTTTT

D: TRBD1
V: TRBV28
J: TRBJ2-3
size: NA
CDR3: CASRHTRTGSDTQYF
DNA: TGTGCCAGCAGACATACCCGGACAGGGTCCGATACGCAGTATTTT

D: TRBD2
V: TRBV7-3
J: TRBJ2-3
size: NA
CDR3: CASSSNPGGRLDTQYF
DNA: TGTGCCAGCAGCTCAAACCCGGGGGGTAGGTTAGATACGCAGTATTTT

D: TRBD1
V: TRBV28
J: TRBJ1-6
size: NA
CDR3: CASRPTGGRTPLHF
DNA: TGTGCCAGCAGACCGACAGGGGGGCGCACACCCCTCCACTTT